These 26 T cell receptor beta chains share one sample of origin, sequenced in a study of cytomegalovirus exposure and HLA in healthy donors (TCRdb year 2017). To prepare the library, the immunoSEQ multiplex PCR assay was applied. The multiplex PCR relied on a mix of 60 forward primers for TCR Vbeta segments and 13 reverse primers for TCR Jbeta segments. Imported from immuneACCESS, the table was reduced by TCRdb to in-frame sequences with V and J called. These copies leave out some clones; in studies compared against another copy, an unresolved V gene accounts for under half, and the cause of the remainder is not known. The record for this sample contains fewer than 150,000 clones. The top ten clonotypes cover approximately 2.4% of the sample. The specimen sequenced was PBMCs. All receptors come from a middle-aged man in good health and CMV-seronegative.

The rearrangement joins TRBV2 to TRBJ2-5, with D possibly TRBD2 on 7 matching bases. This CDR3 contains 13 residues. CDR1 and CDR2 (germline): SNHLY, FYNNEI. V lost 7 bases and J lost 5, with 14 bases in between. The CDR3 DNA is TGTGCCAGCAACGGGGGGCCATGGGAGACCCAGTACTTC. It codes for CASNGGPWETQYF.

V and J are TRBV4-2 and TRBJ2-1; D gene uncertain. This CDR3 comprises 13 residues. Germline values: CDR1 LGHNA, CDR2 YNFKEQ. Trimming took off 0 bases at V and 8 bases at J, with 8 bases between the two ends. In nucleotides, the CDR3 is TGTGCCAGCAGCCAAGAGGTACCGGATGAGCAGTTCTTC. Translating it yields CASSQEVPDEQFF.

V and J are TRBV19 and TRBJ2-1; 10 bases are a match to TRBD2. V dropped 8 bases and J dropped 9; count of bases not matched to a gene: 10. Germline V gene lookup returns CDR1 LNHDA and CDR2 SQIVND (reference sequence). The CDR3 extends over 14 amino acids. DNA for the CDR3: TGTGCCAGTCGAGCGGGGGGGCGATTAAGTGAGCAGTTCTTC. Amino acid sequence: CASRAGGRLSEQFF.

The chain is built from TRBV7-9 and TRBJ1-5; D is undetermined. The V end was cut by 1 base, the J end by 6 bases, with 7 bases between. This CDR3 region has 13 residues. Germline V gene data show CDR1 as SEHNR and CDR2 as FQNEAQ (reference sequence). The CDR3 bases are TGTGCCAGCAGCTTAGGTGCGGGTCAGCCCCAGCATTTT. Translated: CASSLGAGQPQHF.

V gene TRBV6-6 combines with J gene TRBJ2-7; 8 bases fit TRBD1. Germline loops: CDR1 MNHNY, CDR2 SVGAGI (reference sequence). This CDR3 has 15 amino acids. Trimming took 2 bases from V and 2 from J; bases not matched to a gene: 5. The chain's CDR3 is CASSYADRGTYEQYF. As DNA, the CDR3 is TGTGCCAGCAGTTACGCAGACAGGGGAACCTACGAGCAGTACTTC.

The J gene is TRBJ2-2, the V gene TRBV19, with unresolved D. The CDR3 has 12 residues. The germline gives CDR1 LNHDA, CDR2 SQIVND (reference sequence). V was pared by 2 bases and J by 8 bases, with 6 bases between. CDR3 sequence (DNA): TGTGCCAGTAGTATATTGGCTGGGGAGCTGTTTTTT. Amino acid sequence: CASSILAGELFF.

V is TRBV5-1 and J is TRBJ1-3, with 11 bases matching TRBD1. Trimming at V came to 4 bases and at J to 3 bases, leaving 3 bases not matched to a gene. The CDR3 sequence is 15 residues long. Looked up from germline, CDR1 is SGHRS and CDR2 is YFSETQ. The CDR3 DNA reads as TGCGCCAGCAGCGCGGGACAGGGGGTTGGAAACACCATATATTTT. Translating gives CASSAGQGVGNTIYF. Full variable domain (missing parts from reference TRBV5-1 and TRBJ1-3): KAGVTQTPRYLIKTRGQQVTLSCSPISGHRSVSWYQQTPGQGLQFLFEYFSETQRNKGNFPGRFSGRQFSNSRSEMNVSTLELGDSALYLCASSAGQGVGNTIYFGEGSWLTVV.

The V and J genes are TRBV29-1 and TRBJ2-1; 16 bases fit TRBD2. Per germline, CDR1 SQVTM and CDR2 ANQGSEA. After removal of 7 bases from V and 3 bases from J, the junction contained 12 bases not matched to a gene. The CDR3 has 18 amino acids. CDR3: CSAKTGTSGGGNYNEQFF. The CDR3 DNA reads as TGCAGCGCTAAGACCGGGACTAGCGGGGGGGGAAACTACAATGAGCAGTTCTTC.

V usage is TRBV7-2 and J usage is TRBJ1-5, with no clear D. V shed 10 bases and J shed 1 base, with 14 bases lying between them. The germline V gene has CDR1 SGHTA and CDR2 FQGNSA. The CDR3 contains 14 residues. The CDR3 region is CATHTGISNQPQHF. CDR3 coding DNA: TGTGCCACCCATACCGGGATCAGCAATCAGCCCCAGCATTTT. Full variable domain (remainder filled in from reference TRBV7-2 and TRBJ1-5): GAGVSQSPSNKVTEKGKDVELRCDPISGHTALYWYRQSLGQGLEFLIYFQGNSAPDKSGLPSDRFSAERTGGSVSTLTIQRTQQEDSAVYLCATHTGISNQPQHFGDGTRLSIL.

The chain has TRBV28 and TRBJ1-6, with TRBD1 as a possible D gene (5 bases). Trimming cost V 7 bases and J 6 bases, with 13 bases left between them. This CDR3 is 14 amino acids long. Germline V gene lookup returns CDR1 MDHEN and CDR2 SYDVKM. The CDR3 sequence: CASITGTANSPLHF. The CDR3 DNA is TGTGCCAGCATCACAGGAACCGCTAATTCACCCCTCCACTTT.

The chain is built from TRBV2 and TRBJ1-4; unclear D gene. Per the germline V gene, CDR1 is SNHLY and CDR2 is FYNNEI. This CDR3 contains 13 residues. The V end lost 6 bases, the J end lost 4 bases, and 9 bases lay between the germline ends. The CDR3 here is CASRWASNEKLFF. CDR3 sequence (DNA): TGTGCCAGCAGATGGGCAAGTAATGAAAAACTGTTTTTT.

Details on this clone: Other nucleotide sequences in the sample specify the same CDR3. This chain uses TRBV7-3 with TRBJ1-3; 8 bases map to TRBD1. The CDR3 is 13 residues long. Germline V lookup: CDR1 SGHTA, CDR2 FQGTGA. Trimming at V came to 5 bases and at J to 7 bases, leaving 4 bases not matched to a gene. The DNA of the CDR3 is TGTGCCAGCAGCCGCGACAGGGGCAACACCATATATTTT. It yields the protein CASSRDRGNTIYF.

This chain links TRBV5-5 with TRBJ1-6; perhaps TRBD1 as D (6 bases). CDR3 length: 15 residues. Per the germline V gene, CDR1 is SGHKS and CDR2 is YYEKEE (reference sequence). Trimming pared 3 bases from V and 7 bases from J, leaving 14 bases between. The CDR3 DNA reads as TGTGCCAGCAGCTCGGGGACGACAGGCAATTCACCCCTCCACTTT. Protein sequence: CASSSGTTGNSPLHF. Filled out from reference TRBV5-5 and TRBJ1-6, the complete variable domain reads DAGVTQSPTHLIKTRGQQVTLRCSPISGHKSVSWYQQVLGQGPQFIFQYYEKEERGRGNFPDRFSARQFPNYSSELNVNALLLGDSALYLCASSSGTTGNSPLHFGNGTRLTVT.

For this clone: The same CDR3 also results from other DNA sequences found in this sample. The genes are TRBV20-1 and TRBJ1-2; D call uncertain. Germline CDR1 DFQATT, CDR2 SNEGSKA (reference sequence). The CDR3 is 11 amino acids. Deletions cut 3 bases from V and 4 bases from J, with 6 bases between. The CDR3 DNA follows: TGCAGTGCTAGGCAGGCCTATGGCTACACCTTC. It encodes CSARQAYGYTF.

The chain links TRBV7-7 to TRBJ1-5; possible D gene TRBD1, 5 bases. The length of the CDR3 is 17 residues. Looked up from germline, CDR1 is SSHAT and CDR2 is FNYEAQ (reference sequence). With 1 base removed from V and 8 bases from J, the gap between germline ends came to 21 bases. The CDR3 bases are TGTGCCAGCAGCTTAGAACGTCCGACAGCGCCCATCAAGCCCCAGCATTTT. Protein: CASSLERPTAPIKPQHF. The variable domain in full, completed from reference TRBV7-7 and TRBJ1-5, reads GAGVSQSPRYKVTKRGQDVTLRCDPISSHATLYWYQQALGQGPEFLTYFNYEAQPDKSGLPSDRFSAERPEGSISTLTIQRTEQRDSAMYRCASSLERPTAPIKPQHFGDGTRLSIL.

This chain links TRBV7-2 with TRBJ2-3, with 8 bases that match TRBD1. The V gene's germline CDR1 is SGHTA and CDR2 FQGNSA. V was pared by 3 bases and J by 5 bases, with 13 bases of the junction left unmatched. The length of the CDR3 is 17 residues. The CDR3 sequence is CASSFDGRGRPGDTQYF. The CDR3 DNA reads TGTGCCAGCAGCTTTGATGGCAGGGGGCGCCCCGGAGATACGCAGTATTTT.

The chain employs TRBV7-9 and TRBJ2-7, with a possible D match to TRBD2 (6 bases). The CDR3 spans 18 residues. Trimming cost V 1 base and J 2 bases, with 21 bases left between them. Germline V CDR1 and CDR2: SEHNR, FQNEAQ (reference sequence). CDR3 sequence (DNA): TGTGCCAGCAGCTTAGAAAGGTATTGGGGGACTCGGACCTACGAGCAGTACTTC. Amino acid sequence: CASSLERYWGTRTYEQYF.

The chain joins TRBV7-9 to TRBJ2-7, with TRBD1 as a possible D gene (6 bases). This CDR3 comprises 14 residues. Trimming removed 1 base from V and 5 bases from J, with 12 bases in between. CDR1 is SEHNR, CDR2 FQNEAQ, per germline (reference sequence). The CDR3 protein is CASSLGQATDEQYF. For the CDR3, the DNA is TGTGCCAGCAGCTTAGGACAGGCGACCGACGAGCAGTACTTC.

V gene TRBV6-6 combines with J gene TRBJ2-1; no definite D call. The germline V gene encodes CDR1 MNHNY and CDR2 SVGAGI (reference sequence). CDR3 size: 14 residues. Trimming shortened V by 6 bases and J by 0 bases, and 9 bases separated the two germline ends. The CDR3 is CASRRENSYNEQFF. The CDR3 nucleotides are TGTGCCAGCAGACGAGAAAACTCCTACAATGAGCAGTTCTTC.

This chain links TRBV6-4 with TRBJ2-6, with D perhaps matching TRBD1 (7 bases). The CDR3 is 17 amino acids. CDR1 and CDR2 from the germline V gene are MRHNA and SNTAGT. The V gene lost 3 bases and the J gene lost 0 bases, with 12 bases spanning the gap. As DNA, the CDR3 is TGTGCCAGCAGTGAGTACAGGGGACTCTCTGGGGCCAACGTCCTGACTTTC. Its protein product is CASSEYRGLSGANVLTF.

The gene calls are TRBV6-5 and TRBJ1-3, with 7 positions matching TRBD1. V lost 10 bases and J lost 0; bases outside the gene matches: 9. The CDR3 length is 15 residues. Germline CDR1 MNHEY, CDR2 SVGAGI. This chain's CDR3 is CATGQAITSGNTIYF. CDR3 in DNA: TGTGCCACTGGACAGGCGATCACCTCTGGAAACACCATATATTTT.

CDR3 DNA: TGTGCCACCAGCAGAGACAGGACAGCCACTGAAGCTTTCTTT. Its protein product is CATSRDRTATEAFF. The chain couples TRBV15 to TRBJ1-1, with D perhaps matching TRBD1 (6 bases). Per the germline V gene, CDR1 is LNHNV and CDR2 is YYDKDF (reference sequence). The V gene lost 0 bases and the J gene lost 4 bases, with 9 bases spanning the gap. This CDR3 comprises 14 residues.

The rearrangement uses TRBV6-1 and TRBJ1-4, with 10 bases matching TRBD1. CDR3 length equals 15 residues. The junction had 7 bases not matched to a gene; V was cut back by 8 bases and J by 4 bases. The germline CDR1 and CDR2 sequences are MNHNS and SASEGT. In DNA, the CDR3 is TGTGCCAGCGATTCGGGACAGGGGAATAATGAAAAACTGTTTTTT. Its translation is CASDSGQGNNEKLFF.

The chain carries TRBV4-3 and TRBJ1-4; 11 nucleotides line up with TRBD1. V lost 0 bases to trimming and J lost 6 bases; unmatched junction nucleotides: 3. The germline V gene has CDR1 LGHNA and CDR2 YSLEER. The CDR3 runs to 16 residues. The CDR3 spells CASSQEQDRGHEKLFF. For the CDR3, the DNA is TGCGCCAGCAGCCAAGAGCAGGACAGGGGGCATGAAAAACTGTTTTTT.

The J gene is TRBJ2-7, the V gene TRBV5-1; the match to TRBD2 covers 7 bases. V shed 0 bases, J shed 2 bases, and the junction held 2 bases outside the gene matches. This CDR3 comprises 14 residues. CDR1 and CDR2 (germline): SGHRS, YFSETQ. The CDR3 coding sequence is TGCGCCAGCAGCTTGGTGGGGGGGGCCTACGAGCAGTACTTC. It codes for CASSLVGGAYEQYF.

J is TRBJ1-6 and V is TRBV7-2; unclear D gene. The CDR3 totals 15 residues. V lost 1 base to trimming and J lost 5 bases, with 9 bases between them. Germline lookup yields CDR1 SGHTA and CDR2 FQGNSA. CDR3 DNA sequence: TGTGCCAGCAGCTTAGAGCAGGCGAATAATTCACCCCTCCACTTT. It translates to CASSLEQANNSPLHF.